This T cell receptor (beta chain) was recovered during a study of beta chain features in type 1 diabetes. Cell sorting via CD45RO/CCR7/CD25/CD127/CD95/CD27 was performed to obtain CD4+ naive, central memory, regulatory and stem cell-like memory cells. Every isolated RNA sample was fully reverse transcribed, so sequencing captured expressed TCRB transcripts. Sequencing was performed with immunoSEQ multiplex PCR; in TCRdb, only in-frame clones are kept and a portion is missing. Of 850,000 to 900,000 clones in the sample, about a sixth were seen once. As regards this clone: Its target is unknown.

Findings of the study overall: It was among patients, rather than healthy donors, that naive, central memory and Treg TCRB repertoires appeared more similar. PCR may have favored shorter templates equally in patients and controls.

The CDR3 is 12 residues long. The germline V gene encodes CDR1 LGHNA and CDR2 YSLEER. Trimming removed 5 bases at V and 4 bases at J, with 9 bases between. The sequence derives from a woman younger than 35 in good health. V usage is TRBV4-3 and J usage is TRBJ2-7, with D possibly being TRBD2 (6 bases). Sequencing used naive CD4+ T cells from blood. CDR3 loop: CASSGRNYEQYF. CDR3 in DNA: TGCGCCAGCAGCGGGAGGAATTACGAGCAGTACTTC.